Sequencing of this TCR beta chain was carried out in a study of cytomegalovirus exposure and HLA in healthy donors. CDR1 and CDR2 (germline): SEHNR, FQNEAQ (reference sequence). V lost 3 bases and J 5 bases, leaving 4 bases between the germline ends. The CDR3 has 11 amino acids. Sequencing used immunoSEQ multiplex PCR; TCRdb keeps in-frame clones, though not all of them. The sample contains 350,000 or so clones, approximately 90% of which appear only once. Input material: PBMCs. This chain connects TRBV7-9 to TRBJ2-5; D remains unclear. This clonotype originated in a woman under 30 in good health and CMV-seronegative. DNA for the CDR3: TGTGCCAGCAGCTTTGCGGAGACCCAGTACTTC. Translating it yields CASSFAETQYF.